One T cell receptor (beta chain) is described in this entry. Its target is not known. The data are from a study of cytomegalovirus exposure and HLA in healthy donors. Study observations and caveats: Later work found that TCR association rates differed between HLA loci; DRB1 had the most and HLA-C the fewest.

A multiplex PCR was run with 60 Vbeta primers and 13 Jbeta primers. Clones were read by immunoSEQ multiplex PCR, and TCRdb kept only the in-frame ones, dropping some. Of about 55,000 clones listed, around 79% were seen once; the top ten hold over 2.5%. The sequence derives from a female donor in good health and CMV-seronegative. Sequenced: PBMCs.

Written as DNA, the CDR3 is TGTGCCAGCAGTGAAGGGTCAGTCCGGGTCACAGATACGCAGTATTTT. Translation gives CASSEGSVRVTDTQYF. This rearrangement joins TRBV2 to TRBJ2-3; D gene ambiguous. There are 16 residues in the CDR3. V lost 1 base and J 2 bases, leaving 13 bases between the germline ends. Germline V gene lookup returns CDR1 SNHLY and CDR2 FYNNEI. The variable domain in full, completed from reference TRBV2 and TRBJ2-3, reads EPEVTQTPSHQVTQMGQEVILRCVPISNHLYFYWYRQILGQKVEFLVSFYNNEISEKSEIFDDQFSVERPDGSNFTLKIRSTKLEDSAMYFCASSEGSVRVTDTQYFGPGTRLTVL.